The rows below give T cell receptor beta chains drawn from one sample of a study of cytotoxic CD8 clonotypes in ibrutinib-treated CLL. Sequencing was performed with immunoSEQ multiplex PCR; in TCRdb, only in-frame clones are kept and a portion is missing. The repertoire has about 57,000 clones, around 60% of them found once; the top ten carry roughly 21%. The sequencing here drew on PBMCs, taken after 24 months of ibrutinib treatment. The receptor source for this set is a human donor with chronic lymphocytic leukemia. Both conserved end residues are part of each CDR3. The D gene is left open where the match is weak.

TRBJ2-7	NA	TRBV10-3	CAISLYSYEQYF
TRBJ1-5	NA	TRBV5-6	CASSSRGSNQPQHF
TRBJ2-7	TRBD2	TRBV6-5	CASSYSGTSGTYEQYF
TRBJ2-7	NA	TRBV18	CASSPLPANEQYF
TRBJ1-5	NA	TRBV28	CASSAWKRGSNQPQHF
TRBJ2-3	NA	TRBV4-1	CASSQDPIDRTEITDTQYF
TRBJ2-6	NA	TRBV5-8	CASSFPREPGANVLTF
TRBJ1-5	TRBD1	TRBV23-1	CASSQGQGQGCNQPQHF
TRBJ1-1	NA	TRBV6-5	CASSGNTEAFF
TRBJ1-2	NA	TRBV10-3	CATRGDDYGYTF
TRBJ2-2	NA	TRBV7-7	CASSPSAAGTTGELFF
TRBJ2-3	NA	TRBV7-9	CASSLASDTQYF
TRBJ2-5	TRBD2	TRBV9	CASSASGSGLETQYF
TRBJ2-2	NA	TRBV5-1	CASSFGRGDGELFF
TRBJ2-7	TRBD2	TRBV29-1	CSVRGDIYEQYF
TRBJ2-1	TRBD2	TRBV27	CASSQRGPSHNEQFF
TRBJ1-4	NA	TRBV9	CASSVSASNEKLFF
TRBJ2-3	NA	TRBV2	CASRSSGTDTQYF
TRBJ2-5	NA	TRBV7-2	CASSLDGFVQETQYF
TRBJ2-7	NA	TRBV5-6	CASSPEPGEGGYEQYF
TRBJ1-5	NA	TRBV18	CASSPGRGQPQHF
TRBJ2-2	NA	TRBV27	CASSLYRGPNTGELFF
TRBJ1-2	NA	TRBV5-1	CASSLAGVQWGGRGYTF
TRBJ1-2	NA	TRBV6-6	CASRQSGRPLLGPSF
TRBJ2-5	TRBD2	TRBV10-3	CAISEGLAGRVTQYF
TRBJ1-4	TRBD1	TRBV30	CAWNKGQGHEKLFF
TRBJ2-7	NA	TRBV6-5	CARFNGSATYEQYF
TRBJ2-1	TRBD1	TRBV6-6	CASAEDRVVNEQFF
TRBJ2-5	NA	TRBV7-6	CASSTGSTSQYF
TRBJ2-4	NA	TRBV6-5	CASSSHGAKNIQYF
TRBJ1-6	TRBD1	TRBV5-1	CASRPGTGINSPLHF
TRBJ1-6	TRBD1	TRBV19	CASSTGGAFSTPLHF
TRBJ2-3	NA	TRBV13	CASSFYMSHSISTDTQYF
TRBJ2-7	TRBD2	TRBV6-1	CARGDLAGEQYF
TRBJ2-7	NA	TRBV27	CASSLSKSGYEQYF
TRBJ1-3	NA	TRBV7-8	CASSITDSGNTIYF
TRBJ1-2	NA	TRBV11-1	CASSTWAGGGYTF